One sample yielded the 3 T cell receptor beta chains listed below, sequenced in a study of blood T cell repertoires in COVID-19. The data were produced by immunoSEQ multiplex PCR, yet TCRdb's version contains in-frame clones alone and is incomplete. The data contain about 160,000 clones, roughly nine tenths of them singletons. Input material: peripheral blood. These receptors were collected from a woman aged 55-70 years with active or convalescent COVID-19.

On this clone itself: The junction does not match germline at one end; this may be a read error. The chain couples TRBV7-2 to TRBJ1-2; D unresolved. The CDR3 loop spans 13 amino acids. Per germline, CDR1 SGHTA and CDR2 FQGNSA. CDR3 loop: CASTLDGNYGYTF. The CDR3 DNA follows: TGTGCCAGCACCTTAGACGGGAACTATGGCTACACCTTC.

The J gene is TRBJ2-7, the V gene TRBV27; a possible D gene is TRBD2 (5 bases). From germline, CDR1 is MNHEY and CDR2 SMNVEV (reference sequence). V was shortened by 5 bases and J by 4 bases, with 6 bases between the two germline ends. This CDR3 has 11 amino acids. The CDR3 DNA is TGTGCCAGCAGTCGCGGGTACGAGCAGTACTTC. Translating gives CASSRGYEQYF.

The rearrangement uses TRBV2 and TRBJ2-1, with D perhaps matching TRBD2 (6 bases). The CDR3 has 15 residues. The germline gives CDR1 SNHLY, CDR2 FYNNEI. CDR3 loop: CATLQVEHRGNEQFF. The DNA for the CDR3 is TGTGCAACCCTTCAAGTGGAACACCGGGGGAATGAGCAGTTCTTC.